This entry concerns a single T cell receptor beta chain. What it binds is not known. These data belong to a study of shared clonotypes between healthy human individuals. Study overall: Every donor yielded three CD4 naive, three CD4 memory, two CD8 naive and one CD8 memory plate.

Germline-derived CDR1 and CDR2 are KGHSH and LQKENI. This CDR3 has 16 residues. The V and J ends lost 0 bases and 0 bases respectively, with 6 bases between them. General study results and limits: Shared clonotypes across all four donors exceeded non-shared ones in generation probability.

Methods used by the authors: ImmunoSEQ supplied junction-only sequences lacking quality scores, so filtering was different. TCRdb's table, derived via immunoSEQ multiplex PCR, lists solely in-frame clones and lacks some. The V and J calls and the clone size are those of that table, but D and trimming were determined from the DNA. There are a few million clones in the sample; 85% to 95% occur only once, and 0.37% lies in the top ten. The source is a young man in good health. Some clones in this sample may be carry-over from other donors' samples. Sequencing was performed on naive CD4+ T cells from PBMCs. Sample subset: CD45RA+ positively selected. The chain carries TRBV18 and TRBJ1-6; unclear D gene. This CDR3 is CASSPPRSSYNSPLHF. The CDR3 region has the DNA TGTGCCAGCTCACCACCTCGGAGCTCCTATAATTCACCCCTCCACTTT.